The 13 T cell receptor beta chains below were found in one sample sequenced in a study of human T cells and chemical hapten exposure. TCRdb recomputed calls from the RACE reads with MiXCR, one row per CDR3 protein. The table lists hundreds of thousands of distinct CDR3 sequences, nearly 6.5% of them singletons, with 5% to 6% in the top ten. The time point denotes: patch test 2, 6 weeks after DPC sensitization. The treatment is: therapeutic diphenylcyclopropenone sensitization with weekly scalp DPC. This sample comprised whole blood, obtained in connection with sensitization to the hapten diphenylcyclopropenone (DPC). These receptor sequences come from a woman under 30 with alopecia areata. Some clones in this sample may be carry-over from other donors' samples.

This clonotype was seen repeatedly, ten times or more. This sequence joins TRBV7-9 and TRBJ2-1; 9 bases align to TRBD1. This CDR3 comprises 16 residues. The germline V gene has CDR1 SEHNR and CDR2 FQNEAQ (reference sequence). V lost 5 bases to trimming and J lost 5 bases; unmatched junction nucleotides: 10. CDR3 in DNA: TGTGCCAGCAGCAAAAACCGGGACAGGGAGGACAATGAGCAGTTCTTC. Translation: CASSKNRDREDNEQFF.

A few counts support this clonotype. The chain recombines TRBV29-1 with TRBJ2-7; 11 bases agree with TRBD1. V was clipped by 4 bases and J by 6 bases; unmatched bases: 2. The CDR3 has 12 residues. The germline gives CDR1 SQVTM, CDR2 ANQGSEA. CDR3 in amino acids: CSVAGQGVEQYF. The DNA of the CDR3 is TGCAGCGTTGCGGGACAGGGGGTCGAGCAGTACTTC.

This clonotype appeared many times. The chain joins TRBV12-3 or TRBV12-4 to TRBJ1-3, with no clear D. V was trimmed by 5 bases and J by 4 bases, leaving 12 bases between them. The CDR3 has 14 residues. DNA for the CDR3: TGTGCCAGCAGTCCCTGGAGGCGGGGAAACACCATATATTTT. Amino acids: CASSPWRRGNTIYF.

The V call is TRBV12-3 or TRBV12-4, the J call TRBJ2-5; D gene unclear. CDR3 length: 14 residues. V was trimmed by 2 bases and J by 5 bases, leaving 12 bases between them. CDR3 region: CASSLSTKPETQYF. CDR3 in DNA: TGTGCCAGCAGTTTATCTACAAAGCCGGAGACCCAGTACTTC.

The chain has TRBV7-6 and TRBJ2-2; D ambiguous. The CDR3 is 17 amino acids. The V gene lost 4 bases and the J gene lost 4 bases, with 19 bases spanning the gap. The germline gives CDR1 SGHVS, CDR2 FNYEAQ. CDR3 region: CASSSLQLTQGTGELFF. CDR3 DNA sequence: TGTGCCAGCAGCTCCCTACAACTGACCCAAGGCACCGGGGAGCTGTTTTTT.

This clonotype has only a few counts. The gene calls are TRBV6-1 and TRBJ1-5; weak D call: TRBD1 (5 bases). From germline, CDR1 is MNHNS and CDR2 SASEGT. The CDR3 is made up of 15 amino acids. V was trimmed by 4 bases and J by 3 bases, leaving 13 bases between them. In nucleotides, the CDR3 is TGTGCCAGCAGTGGCGATGGGGGAGACAATCAGCCCCAGCATTTT. This codes for CASSGDGGDNQPQHF.

The chain carries TRBV5-1 and TRBJ1-3, with a tentative D call TRBD1 (5 bases). This CDR3 is 13 amino acids long. Germline V gene data show CDR1 as SGHRS and CDR2 as YFSETQ. The V and J ends lost 4 bases and 2 bases respectively, with 7 bases between them. The CDR3 spells CASSVGPGNTIYF. CDR3 DNA sequence: TGCGCCAGCAGCGTGGGACCTGGAAACACCATATATTTT. The full variable domain, with the rest looked up from reference TRBV5-1 and TRBJ1-3, is KAGVTQTPRYLIKTRGQQVTLSCSPISGHRSVSWYQQTPGQGLQFLFEYFSETQRNKGNFPGRFSGRQFSNSRSEMNVSTLELGDSALYLCASSVGPGNTIYFGEGSWLTVV.

Worth noting for this clonotype: This may be a read error, as it is one base from a much larger clone. As the CDR3 is not closed by the conserved phenylalanine or tryptophan, this likely results from a read error. The chain recombines TRBV27 with TRBJ1-2; D uncertain. In germline, CDR1 is MNHEY, CDR2 SMNVEV (reference sequence). This CDR3 has 15 amino acids. The ends were cut back, 4 bases at V and 5 bases at J, with 17 bases in the middle. CDR3 nucleotide sequence: TGTGCCAGCAGTTCGTGGGCCGGACGGATATATGGCTACACCCTC. It yields the protein CASSSWAGRIYGYTL.

The sample holds many counts of this clonotype. The chain joins TRBV7-2 to TRBJ1-4, with TRBD1 as a possible D gene (5 bases). Germline lookup yields CDR1 SGHTA and CDR2 FQGNSA. The V end lost 4 bases, the J end lost 5 bases, and 14 bases lay between the germline ends. This CDR3 spans 15 amino acids. CDR3 DNA sequence: TGTGCCAGCAGCTCAAAGAGGAGGGGAAATGAAAAACTGTTTTTT. Its protein is CASSSKRRGNEKLFF.

This clonotype was recorded a few times. The rearrangement uses TRBV4-2 and TRBJ1-3, with D perhaps TRBD1 (5 bases). Per the germline V gene, CDR1 is LGHNA and CDR2 is YNFKEQ. V was pared by 1 base and J by 4 bases, with 11 bases between. This CDR3 contains 15 residues. CDR3 protein: CASSQAGGKGNTIYF. CDR3 nucleotides: TGTGCCAGCAGCCAAGCCGGGGGAAAGGGAAACACCATATATTTT.

This clonotype was detected a few times. V and J are TRBV21-1 and TRBJ2-5; the table's D call of TRBD1 was not tested on the DNA. TRBV21-1 is deemed a pseudogene. This CDR3 has 18 amino acids. The CDR3 loop reads CASSKALENAPGYLTQYF. In DNA, the CDR3 is TGTGCCAGCAGCAAAGCGCTGGAGAACGCCCCGGGCTATTTGACCCAGTACTTC.

This clonotype was seen a few times. A much larger clone is a single base away; this may be a read error. The chain uses TRBV2 and TRBJ1-1; D remains unclear. Germline CDR1 SNHLY, CDR2 FYNNEI. V was cut by 5 bases and J by 1 base, with 11 bases left in between. The CDR3 sequence is 14 residues long. CDR3 sequence reads: CASSLQRANTEAFF. The CDR3 region has the DNA TGTGCCAGCAGTTTACAGAGGGCGAACACTGAAGCTTTCTTT.

V gene TRBV10-3 combines with J gene TRBJ2-6, with unresolved D. This CDR3 has 18 residues. Germline V gene data show CDR1 as ENHRY and CDR2 as SYGVKD. V lost 1 base, J lost 0 bases, and 13 bases lay in between. The CDR3, as DNA: TGTGCCATCAGTGAGTGGACCGTTTCGTACTCTGGGGCCAACGTCCTGACTTTC. Its protein product is CAISEWTVSYSGANVLTF.